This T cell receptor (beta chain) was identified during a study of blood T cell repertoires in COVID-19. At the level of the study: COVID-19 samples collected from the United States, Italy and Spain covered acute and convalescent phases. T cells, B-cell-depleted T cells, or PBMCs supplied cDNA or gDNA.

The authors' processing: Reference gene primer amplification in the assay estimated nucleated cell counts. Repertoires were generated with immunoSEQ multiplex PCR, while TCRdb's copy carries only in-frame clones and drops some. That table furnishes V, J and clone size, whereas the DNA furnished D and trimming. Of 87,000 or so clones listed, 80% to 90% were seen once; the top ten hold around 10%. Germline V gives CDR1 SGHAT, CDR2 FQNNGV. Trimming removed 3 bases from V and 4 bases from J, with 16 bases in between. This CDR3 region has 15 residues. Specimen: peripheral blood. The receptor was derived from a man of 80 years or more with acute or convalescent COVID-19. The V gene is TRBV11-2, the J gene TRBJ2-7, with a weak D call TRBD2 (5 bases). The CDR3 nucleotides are TGTGCCAGCAGCTTCCGGAGGCAGGATGGTTACGAGCAGTACTTC. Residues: CASSFRRQDGYEQYF.